This T cell receptor beta chain is drawn from a study of T cells in Graves' hyperthyroidism and ophthalmopathy. Across the study: Peripheral blood was secured at the point of initial diagnosis, before any treatment.

RNA transcripts provided the source from which TCR beta CDR3 regions were amplified. TCR CDR3 regions were first amplified by RT-PCR with HTBI primers. From the multiplex PCR reads, TCRdb called clonotypes with MiXCR, one entry per CDR3 protein. The repertoire has roughly 700,000 distinct CDR3 sequences, roughly 17% of them found once; the top ten carry roughly 16%. Stable hyperthyroidism: no ophthalmopathy progression over 18 months of follow-up. Germline V gives CDR1 GTSNPN, CDR2 SVGIG (reference sequence). V was clipped by 5 bases and J by 7 bases, with 12 bases between them. CDR3 length: 12 amino acids. This clonotype came up a few times.

Sequenced: blood. V usage is TRBV30 and J usage is TRBJ2-1; D possibly corresponds to TRBD1 (6 bases). The TCR sequence derives from a man aged 45-65 years with Graves' hyperthyroidism. CDR3 amino acids: CAWDAQGNEQFF. As DNA, the CDR3 is TGTGCCTGGGACGCTCAGGGGAATGAGCAGTTCTTC.